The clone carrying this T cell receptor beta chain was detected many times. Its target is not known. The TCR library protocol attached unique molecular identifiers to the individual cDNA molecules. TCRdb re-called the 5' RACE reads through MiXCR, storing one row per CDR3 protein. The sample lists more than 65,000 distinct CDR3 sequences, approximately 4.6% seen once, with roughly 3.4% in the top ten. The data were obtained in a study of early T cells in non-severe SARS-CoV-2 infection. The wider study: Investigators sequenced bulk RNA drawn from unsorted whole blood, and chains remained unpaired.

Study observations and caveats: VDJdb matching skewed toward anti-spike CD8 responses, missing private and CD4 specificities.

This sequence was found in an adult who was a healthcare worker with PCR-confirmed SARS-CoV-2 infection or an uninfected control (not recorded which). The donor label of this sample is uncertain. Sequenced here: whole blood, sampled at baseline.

The DNA of the CDR3 is TGTGCCAGCAGCTTAGCGGGGACAGGGGTTCTATCCGAGCAGTTCTTC. It yields the protein CASSLAGTGVLSEQFF. The chain has TRBV7-2 and TRBJ2-1; 10 bases are shared with TRBD1. CDR1 and CDR2 from the germline V gene are SGHTA and FQGNSA. V gave up 0 bases and J gave up 10 bases; unmatched junction bases: 9. This CDR3 has 16 residues.